This is a list of T cell receptor beta chains from one sample in a study of cytomegalovirus exposure and HLA in healthy donors. Sequenced by immunoSEQ multiplex PCR; TCRdb stores in-frame clones only, minus some. The sample shows about 150,000 clones, 70% to 80% of them seen only once. Sequencing was carried out using PBMCs. These receptors originate from a man aged 30-40 years in good health and CMV-seropositive. Both conserved end residues are part of each CDR3. The D gene is left open where the match is weak.

CDR3 protein: CASSMGDRAPRDTQYF; D gene: TRBD1; V gene: TRBV5-1
CDR3 protein: CASSSRATPDTQYF; D gene: NA; V gene: TRBV7-2
CDR3 protein: CASRQDSSTDTQYF; D gene: NA; V gene: TRBV5-8
CDR3 protein: CASSTTGRAREKLFF; D gene: NA; V gene: TRBV7-2
CDR3 protein: CASSVQGGLPEGYTF; D gene: NA; V gene: TRBV9
CDR3 protein: CASSGESEQFF; D gene: NA; V gene: TRBV2
CDR3 protein: CASSWTSSDEQYF; D gene: TRBD2; V gene: TRBV5-6
CDR3 protein: CSVGGHPETQYF; D gene: NA; V gene: TRBV29-1
CDR3 protein: CASSLNTGELFF; D gene: NA; V gene: TRBV28
CDR3 protein: CASSGRDRAPYEQYF; D gene: TRBD1; V gene: TRBV6-1